This passage covers 3 T cell receptor beta chains from one sample sequenced in a study of long-term antiretroviral therapy in people with HIV. Version v3.0 of the immunoSEQ assay ran at survey level. Generated by immunoSEQ multiplex PCR, the TCRdb table keeps only in-frame clones and is missing some. This repertoire shows approximately 20,000 clones, around 85% found once; its top ten account for about 8.6%. The sequences come from unsorted PBMCs, collected 0.9 years after starting antiretroviral therapy. Receptors originate from a man between 18 and 35 years old with HIV.

V gene TRBV5-6 combines with J gene TRBJ2-5, with TRBD1 matching over 9 bases. The CDR3 consists of 15 residues. CDR1 SGHDT and CDR2 YYEEEE come from the germline V gene. J lost 5 bases, V lost 1 base, and 6 bases had no gene match. The CDR3 DNA is TGTGCCAGCAGCTTGACGGGACAGGGCACGGAGACCCAGTACTTC. Its translation: CASSLTGQGTETQYF.

The CDR3 here is CASSWEPRTGEKLFF. CDR3 DNA sequence: TGTGCCAGCAGTTGGGAACCCCGGACGGGTGAAAAACTGTTTTTT. V usage is TRBV6-5 and J usage is TRBJ1-4; D not certain. Germline V CDR1 and CDR2: MNHEY, SVGAGI. The CDR3 sequence is 15 residues long. V was shortened by 4 bases and J by 7 bases, with 16 bases between the two germline ends.

J is TRBJ2-1 and V is TRBV10-2; D may be TRBD2 (5 bases). This CDR3 spans 16 amino acids. Germline V gene data show CDR1 as WSHSY and CDR2 as SAAADI. V was pared by 2 bases and J by 8 bases, with 19 bases between. As DNA, the CDR3 is TGCGCCAGCAGTGAGGGGGAGCGTGAGGGTTTCTATGAGCAGTTCTTC. Translated: CASSEGEREGFYEQFF.